This T cell receptor (beta chain) was sequenced for a study of long-term antiretroviral therapy in people with HIV. Overall study results and limits: Collection of the blood took place between the mid-2000s and the late 2010s. The ART regimens in use then may have been less effective than current ones.

To note about this clone: The antigen is undetermined.

CDR3 size: 13 residues. CDR1 and CDR2 from the germline V gene are PRHDT and FYEKMQ (reference sequence). V was pared by 5 bases and J by 7 bases, with 2 bases of the junction left unmatched. Researchers ran immunoSEQ v3.0 at survey level. Sequencing aimed to cover roughly 35,000-50,000 T-cell genomes per sample. The protocol was immunoSEQ multiplex PCR, while the TCRdb copy is restricted to in-frame clones and leaves out a portion. The sample carries tens of thousands of clones, over 90% recorded once. The sample consisted of unsorted PBMCs, taken approximately 6.3 years after starting antiretroviral therapy. The source of this sequence is a woman between 40 and 55 years old with HIV. This sequence joins TRBV13 and TRBJ2-1; the match to TRBD2 covers 10 bases. The CDR3 spells CASSKRGGNEQFF. The CDR3 DNA is TGTGCCAGCAGCAAGCGGGGGGGGAATGAGCAGTTCTTC.